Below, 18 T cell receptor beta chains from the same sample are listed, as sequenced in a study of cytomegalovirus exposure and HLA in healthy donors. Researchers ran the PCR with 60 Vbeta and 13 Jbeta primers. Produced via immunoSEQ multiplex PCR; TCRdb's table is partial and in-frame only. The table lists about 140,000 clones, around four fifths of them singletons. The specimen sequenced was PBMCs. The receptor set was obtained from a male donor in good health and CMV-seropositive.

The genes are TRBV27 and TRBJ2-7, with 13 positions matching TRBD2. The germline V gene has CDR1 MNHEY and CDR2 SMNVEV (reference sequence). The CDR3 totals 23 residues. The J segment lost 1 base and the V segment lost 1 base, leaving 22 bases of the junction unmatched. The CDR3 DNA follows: TGTGCCAGCAGTTTATACGGGACTAGCGGGATTTCAGCCTACGGAACTGGTTCCTACGAGCAGTACTTC. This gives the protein CASSLYGTSGISAYGTGSYEQYF.

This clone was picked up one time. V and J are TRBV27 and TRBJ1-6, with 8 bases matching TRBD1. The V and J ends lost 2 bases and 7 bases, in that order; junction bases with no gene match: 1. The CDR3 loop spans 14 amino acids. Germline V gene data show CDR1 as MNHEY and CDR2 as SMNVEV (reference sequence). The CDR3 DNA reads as TGTGCCAGCAGTTTAAGGACAGGGAATTCACCCCTCCACTTT. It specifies CASSLRTGNSPLHF.

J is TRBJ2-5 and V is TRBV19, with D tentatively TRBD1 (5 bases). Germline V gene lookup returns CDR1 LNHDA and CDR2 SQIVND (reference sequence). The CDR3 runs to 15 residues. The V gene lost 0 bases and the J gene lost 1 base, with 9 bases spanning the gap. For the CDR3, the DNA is TGTGCCAGTAGTATAGACAGGGTCCCCCAAGAGACCCAGTACTTC. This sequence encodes CASSIDRVPQETQYF.

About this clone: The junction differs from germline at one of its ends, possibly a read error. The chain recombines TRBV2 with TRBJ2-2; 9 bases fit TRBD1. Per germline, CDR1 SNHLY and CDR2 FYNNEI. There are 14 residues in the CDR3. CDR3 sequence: CASSEQGATGELLF. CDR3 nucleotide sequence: TGTGCCAGCAGCGAACAGGGGGCCACCGGGGAGCTGCTTTTT. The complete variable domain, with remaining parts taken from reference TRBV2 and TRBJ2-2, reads EPEVTQTPSHQVTQMGQEVILRCVPISNHLYFYWYRQILGQKVEFLVSFYNNEISEKSEIFDDQFSVERPDGSNFTLKIRSTKLEDSAMYFCASSEQGATGELLFGEGSRLTVL.

The CDR3 DNA is TGTGCCAGCAGTTACCCGCTGACAGGATCCTACAATGAGCAGTTCTTC. Encoded protein: CASSYPLTGSYNEQFF. This sequence joins TRBV6-6 and TRBJ2-1; a weak D match, TRBD1 (6 bases). The V gene lost 2 bases and the J gene lost 1 base, with 12 bases spanning the gap. The germline CDR1 and CDR2 sequences are MNHNY and SVGAGI (reference sequence). CDR3 length: 16 residues.

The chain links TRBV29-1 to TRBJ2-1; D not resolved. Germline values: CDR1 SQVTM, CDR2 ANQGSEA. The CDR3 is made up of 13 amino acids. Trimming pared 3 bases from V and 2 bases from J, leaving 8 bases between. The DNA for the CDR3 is TGCAGCGTTGACTCCGGAGCCTACAATGAGCAGTTCTTC. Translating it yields CSVDSGAYNEQFF.

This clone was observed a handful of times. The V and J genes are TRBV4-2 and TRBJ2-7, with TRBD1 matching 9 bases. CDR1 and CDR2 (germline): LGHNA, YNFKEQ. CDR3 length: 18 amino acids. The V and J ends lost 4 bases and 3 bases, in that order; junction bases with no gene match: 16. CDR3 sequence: CASSPEITGTGSLYEQYF. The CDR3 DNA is TGTGCCAGCAGCCCCGAAATCACCGGGACAGGGAGTCTCTACGAGCAGTACTTC.

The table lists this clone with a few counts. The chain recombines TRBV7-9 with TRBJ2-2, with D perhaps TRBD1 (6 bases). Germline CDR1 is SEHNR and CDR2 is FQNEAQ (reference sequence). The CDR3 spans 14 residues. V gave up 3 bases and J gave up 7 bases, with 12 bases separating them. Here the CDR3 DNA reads TGTGCCAGCAGCTTGCCAGGGGTTCACGGGGAGCTGTTTTTT. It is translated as CASSLPGVHGELFF. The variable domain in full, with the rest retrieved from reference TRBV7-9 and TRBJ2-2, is DTGVSQNPRHKITKRGQNVTFRCDPISEHNRLYWYRQTLGQGPEFLTYFQNEAQLEKSRLLSDRFSAERPKGSFSTLEIQRTEQGDSAMYLCASSLPGVHGELFFGEGSRLTVL.

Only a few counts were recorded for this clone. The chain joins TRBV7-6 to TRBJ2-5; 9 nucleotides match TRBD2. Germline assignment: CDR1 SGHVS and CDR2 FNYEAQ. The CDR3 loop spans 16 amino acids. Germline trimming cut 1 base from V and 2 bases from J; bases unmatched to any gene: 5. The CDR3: CASSLVASGAQETQYF. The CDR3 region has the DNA TGTGCCAGCAGCTTAGTGGCTAGCGGGGCTCAAGAGACCCAGTACTTC.

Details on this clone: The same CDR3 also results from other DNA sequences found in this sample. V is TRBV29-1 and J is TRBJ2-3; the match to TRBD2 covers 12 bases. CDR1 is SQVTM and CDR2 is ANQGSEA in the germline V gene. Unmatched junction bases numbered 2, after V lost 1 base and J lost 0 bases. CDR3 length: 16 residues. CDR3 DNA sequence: TGCAGCGTTGAAGGGGGGACTAGCGGGAGCACAGATACGCAGTATTTT. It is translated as CSVEGGTSGSTDTQYF.

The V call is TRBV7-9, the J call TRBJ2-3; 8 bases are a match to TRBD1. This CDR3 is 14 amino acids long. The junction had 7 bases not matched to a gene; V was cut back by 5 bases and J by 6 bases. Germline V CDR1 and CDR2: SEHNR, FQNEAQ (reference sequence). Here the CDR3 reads CASSITGGRDTQYF. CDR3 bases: TGTGCCAGCAGCATTACAGGGGGGAGGGATACGCAGTATTTT.

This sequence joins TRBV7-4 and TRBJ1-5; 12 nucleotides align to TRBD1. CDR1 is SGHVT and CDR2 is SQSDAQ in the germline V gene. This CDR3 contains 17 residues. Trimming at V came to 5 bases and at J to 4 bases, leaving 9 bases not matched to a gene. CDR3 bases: TGTGCCAGCAGCCCCTGGGGGGACAGGGGGCAAAATCAGCCCCAGCATTTT. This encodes CASSPWGDRGQNQPQHF.

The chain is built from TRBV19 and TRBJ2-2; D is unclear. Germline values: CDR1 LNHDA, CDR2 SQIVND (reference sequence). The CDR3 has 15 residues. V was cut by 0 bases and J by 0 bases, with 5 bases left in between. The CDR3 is CASSIEASNTGELFF. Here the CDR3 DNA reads TGTGCCAGTAGTATAGAGGCTTCGAACACCGGGGAGCTGTTTTTT.

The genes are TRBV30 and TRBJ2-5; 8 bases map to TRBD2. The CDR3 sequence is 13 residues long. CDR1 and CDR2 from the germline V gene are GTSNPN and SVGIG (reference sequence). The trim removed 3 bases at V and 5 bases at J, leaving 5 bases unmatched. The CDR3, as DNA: TGTGCCTGGAGAAGGGCTAGCGGGGAGACCCAGTACTTC. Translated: CAWRRASGETQYF.

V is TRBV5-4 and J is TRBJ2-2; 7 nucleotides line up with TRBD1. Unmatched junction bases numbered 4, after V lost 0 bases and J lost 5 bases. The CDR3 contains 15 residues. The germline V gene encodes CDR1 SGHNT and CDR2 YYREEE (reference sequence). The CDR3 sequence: CASSLAPGQTGELFF. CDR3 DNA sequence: TGTGCCAGCAGCTTGGCCCCGGGACAGACCGGGGAGCTGTTTTTT.

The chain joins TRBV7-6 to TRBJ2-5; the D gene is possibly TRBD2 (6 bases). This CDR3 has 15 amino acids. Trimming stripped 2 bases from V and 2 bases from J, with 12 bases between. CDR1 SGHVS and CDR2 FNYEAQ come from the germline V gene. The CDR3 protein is CASSLSLGTQETQYF. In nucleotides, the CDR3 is TGTGCCAGCAGCTTATCCCTAGGGACTCAAGAGACCCAGTACTTC.

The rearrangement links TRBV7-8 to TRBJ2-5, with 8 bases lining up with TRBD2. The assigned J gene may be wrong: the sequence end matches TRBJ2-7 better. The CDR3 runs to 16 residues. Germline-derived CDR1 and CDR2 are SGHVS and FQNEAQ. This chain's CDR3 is CASSFLSVGTSYEQYF. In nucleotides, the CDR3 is TGTGCCAGCAGCTTTCTTTCAGTGGGGACTAGCTACGAGCAGTACTTC.

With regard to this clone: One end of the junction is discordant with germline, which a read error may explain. Here the CDR3 DNA reads TGTGCCAGCAGTTACCAACGGGACAGGGGTGGCTACGGGCAGTACTTC. Translated, it gives CASSYQRDRGGYGQYF. The rearrangement joins TRBV28 to TRBJ2-7; 10 bases align to TRBD1. CDR3 length equals 16 residues. Germline V gene sequence: CDR1 MDHEN, CDR2 SYDVKM. Combining the CDR3 with reference TRBV28 and TRBJ2-7 gives the whole variable domain DVKVTQSSRYLVKRTGEKVFLECVQDMDHENMFWYRQDPGLGLRLIYFSYDVKMKEKGDIPEGYSVSREKKERFSLILESASTNQTSMYLCASSYQRDRGGYGQYFGPGTRLTVT.